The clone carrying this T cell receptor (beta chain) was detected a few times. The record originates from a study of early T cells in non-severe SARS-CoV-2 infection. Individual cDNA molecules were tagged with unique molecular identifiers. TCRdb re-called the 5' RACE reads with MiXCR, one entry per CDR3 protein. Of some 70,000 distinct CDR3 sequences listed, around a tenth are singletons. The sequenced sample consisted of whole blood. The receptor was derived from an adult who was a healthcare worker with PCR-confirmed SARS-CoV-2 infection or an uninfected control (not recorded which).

The CDR3 spells CSIVVGTAYEQYF. DNA of the CDR3: TGCAGCATCGTCGTCGGGACAGCCTACGAGCAGTACTTC. The rearrangement uses TRBV29-1 and TRBJ2-7; TRBD1 matches 7 bases. J lost 2 bases, V lost 8 bases, and 9 bases had no gene match. Germline V gene lookup returns CDR1 SQVTM and CDR2 ANQGSEA. This CDR3 contains 13 residues.